This TCR beta chain is from a study of cytomegalovirus exposure and HLA in healthy donors (dated by TCRdb to about 2017). Background on the whole study: An earlier analysis of approximately 550 of the donors reported more than 250 Gb of sequence data and some 120 million unique TCR beta sequences from roughly 200 million T cells. An early release covering just under 650 HLA-typed donors comprised about 300 gigabases of sequencing data and tens of millions of unique TCR sequences. The genetic ancestry cluster associated with self-reported Caucasian donors included 81% of the roughly 400 genotyped donors. The study aimed to test whether signatures of past pathogen exposure could be identified by cataloging public T cell receptors. The study used immunosequencing to profile the T cell repertoires of more than 650 subjects and linked those repertoires to cytomegalovirus serostatus. Besides the first cohort of hundreds of subjects, a separate validation cohort made up of 120 different subjects was used. High-throughput TCR immunosequencing, statistical association of individual TCRs with disease status, and machine learning were combined to predict cytomegalovirus infection status. A later analysis re-analyzed previously published TCR beta repertoires from 500 to 700 donors and added high-resolution HLA genotyping to study TCR occurrence patterns. In the later analysis, no new phenotypic data were used to find candidate immune exposures; instead, reliance was placed on TCR beta sequences and their occurrence across donors. An earlier analysis of 500 to 750 of the donors applied high-throughput TCR beta sequencing to assess whether each TCR beta V gene segment acted as functional or pseudogenic. Donor age, sex, ethnicity and CMV serostatus were compiled alongside the repertoire data. A later genetic analysis used genome-wide SNP genotypes for 398 of the 666 donors, treating that subset as a discovery cohort. All discovery cohort repertoires had been generated on a single sequencing platform. Class I and class II HLA loci were covered by the typing at four-digit resolution. The number of donors typed differed by locus, with roughly 620-630 for A, B, C, DRB1 and DQB1, more than 500 for DQA1, about 610 for DPA1, and some 470 for DPB1. Roughly five DR-DQ haplotypes were handled as single units for association and clustering, since linkage in the cohort was strong. Among around 400 genotyped donors of the cohort, an average of roughly 230,000 unique TCR beta nucleotide sequences was sequenced per donor, of which 15% to 20% were non-productive.

The cohort consisted of 650 to 850 healthy bone marrow donors. At the time of sampling, all cohort members were nominally healthy, though unrecorded immune exposures were likely present. The donor was CMV seronegative and was included in the group of a few hundred seronegative cohort members. Each donor provided a peripheral blood sample, and peripheral blood mononuclear cells were used for TCR beta sequencing. The Qiagen DNeasy Blood Extraction Kit was used to extract genomic DNA from the blood cell samples. As concerns this clone: Its antigen is unknown. No much larger clone is present one base from it, and per-base qualities are unavailable.

The CDR3 numbers 13 residues from cysteine through phenylalanine. Only the CDR3 DNA is retained, 39 bases long and in frame from the first base. Per the germline V gene, MNHEY is the CDR1 and SVGAGI is the CDR2. After removal of 5 bases from V and 7 bases from J, the junction retains 4 bases not matched to a gene. The library came from the immunoSEQ multiplex PCR assay. For the multiplex PCR, a mixture combining 60 forward primers for TCR Vbeta segments and 13 reverse primers for TCR Jbeta segments was used. The CDR3 region of rearranged TCR beta genes was amplified from genomic DNA by a multiplex PCR assay. On the Illumina HiSeq System, the amplified TCR beta libraries were sequenced as 87-base-pair reads. Per the source publication's procedure: A later analysis counted around 72 million unique TCR beta chains across the 690 or so repertoires, and some 11 million of these chains were shared by at least two donors. Raw reads were error-corrected and collapsed into unique sequences with a nearest-neighbor algorithm that merged closely related sequences to remove PCR and sequencing errors. To assign V, D and J gene segments, CDR3 sequences were aligned to IMGT reference sequences. Each retained sequence needed at least a six-nucleotide match to both a V gene segment and a J gene segment. Rearrangements were called productive when the CDR3 lacked stop codons and stayed in frame with V and J; all others were non-productive. Following IMGT convention, CDR3 was defined as the stretch from the second conserved V-encoded cysteine up to the conserved J-encoded phenylalanine. The earlier analysis of some 550 of the donors excluded any sequence lacking an unambiguous match to a single V gene segment. An earlier analysis of 450 to 650 of the donors called V segments functional above 56.7% productive rearrangements and segregating when the between-donor standard deviation exceeded 5%. To diagnose cytomegalovirus status from the catalog of TCR beta chain sequences, a statistical classification framework was built. In a later analysis, TCR nucleotide sequences were compared against IMGT/GENE-DB human TR gene sequences so that V and J genes could be assigned. Using the TCRdist pipeline, a later analysis assigned CDR3 sequences along with most-parsimonious VDJ recombination scenarios. In a later analysis, each TCR beta chain was defined by its CDR3 amino acid sequence together with its V-gene family, and reads without a unique V-gene family were excluded. In a later analysis, several hundred highly shared, low-generation-probability nucleotide sequences were removed to address suspected cross-contamination and a sequencing artifact. In a later analysis, a clonal expansion index was calculated for each public chain from normalized within-repertoire ranks of inferred template counts. A later analysis computed generation probabilities with a VDJ recombination model fitted to out-of-frame rearrangements, and checked the results against IGoR. In a later analysis, TCR-TCR, TCR-HLA and TCR-CMV co-occurrence was scored with hypergeometric tests, and a repertoire-size bias correction was applied to TCR pairs. To estimate false discovery rates, a later analysis permuted the HLA or CMV assignments 20 times. In a later analysis, co-occurring TCRs were grouped using DBSCAN, and TCRdist sequence similarity was added for clustering within HLA-allele-positive subsets. For co-occurrence clustering, repertoires with fewer than 30,000 or more than 120,000 public chains were excluded, along with a handful of repertoires with anomalous nucleotide sharing. This immuneACCESS table, as held by TCRdb, lists in-frame sequences with V and J called but not all clones. Of the missing ones, under half trace to an unresolved V gene in checked studies; the others have no known cause. Clonal size and the V and J genes are those of that table, whereas D and trimming came from the DNA. A total of 170,000 or so clones appear in this sample, approximately 80% of them only once. The ten biggest clones cover about 4.9% of the sample.

Study-level results and caveats: According to a later analysis, parvovirus B19, influenza, CMV and Epstein-Barr virus appeared linked to several top co-occurrence clusters. This cohort had only TCR beta chains sequenced, and the lack of alpha or paired-chain data limited which features could be detected. Because HLA typing was missing for some donors at each locus, association tests included only the typed subset. According to the authors, the approach could potentially be generalized to other disease states and immunological phenotypes. Correlated functional status among segregating V segments might reflect linkage disequilibrium, but an unknown experimental factor could not be ruled out. A further reported finding was that TCR beta sequences accurately predicted the HLA-A and HLA-B alleles for most subjects in the first cohort. A total of 164 TCR beta chains were listed by the study as associated with cytomegalovirus. According to a later analysis, TCR association rates differed among HLA loci, with DRB1 alleles showing the most associated TCRs and HLA-C alleles showing the fewest. Compared with equally common non-associated chains, HLA-associated TCR beta chains in a later analysis were more clonally expanded and had lower generation probabilities. Presence/absence analyses assumed roughly uniform sequencing depth across donors, an assumption that may not hold. CMV serostatus was the only immune exposure information available for the cohort. Strong co-occurrence of HLA alleles, especially DR and DQ, made assigning TCR associations to individual alleles difficult. Because counts were too low, about 18 rarely observed V segments, including chromosome 9 orphons, were excluded from the earlier analysis of a few hundred of the donors. Because the 87-base-pair reads could not distinguish some IMGT-functional V segments, including TRBV6-2 and TRBV6-3, those segments were excluded. The classifier was reported to diagnose cytomegalovirus status with high specificity and sensitivity in both the original cohort and the validation cohort. V-gene and J-gene trimming of TCR beta chains was associated with a missense DCLRE1C variant in a later genetic analysis, and the association was replicated in an independent cohort. While some public TCRs were present in many individuals, most TCR sequences turned up only very rarely across donors. A group of highly shared sequence variants was considered likely to be a technical artifact of the sequencing pipeline. A later analysis found that most CMV-associated TCR beta chains appeared HLA-restricted, with HLA associations seemingly driven largely by CMV exposure. Specific HLA alleles were associated with roughly 17,000 TCR beta sequences at a false discovery rate of 0.05 in a later analysis. In an earlier analysis of some 640 of the donors, most TCR beta V segments were observed in productive rearrangements about 90% or about 30% of the time, broadly matching IMGT annotations. According to a later genetic analysis, donors in an Asian-associated ancestry cluster had fewer N-insertions in productive TCRs than the roughly 670-donor mean. In vitro tests confirmed that a few of the cytomegalovirus-associated TCR beta chains recognize cytomegalovirus antigens.

The specimen was PBMCs. The V and J segments used are TRBV6-5 and TRBJ2-4; TRBD2 fits 8 bases in the junction. This TCR was sampled from a young man in good health and CMV-seronegative. The sequenced DNA is TGTGCCAGCAGTGAAGCGGGGGAGAACATTCAGTACTTC. Its translation reads: CASSEAGENIQYF.